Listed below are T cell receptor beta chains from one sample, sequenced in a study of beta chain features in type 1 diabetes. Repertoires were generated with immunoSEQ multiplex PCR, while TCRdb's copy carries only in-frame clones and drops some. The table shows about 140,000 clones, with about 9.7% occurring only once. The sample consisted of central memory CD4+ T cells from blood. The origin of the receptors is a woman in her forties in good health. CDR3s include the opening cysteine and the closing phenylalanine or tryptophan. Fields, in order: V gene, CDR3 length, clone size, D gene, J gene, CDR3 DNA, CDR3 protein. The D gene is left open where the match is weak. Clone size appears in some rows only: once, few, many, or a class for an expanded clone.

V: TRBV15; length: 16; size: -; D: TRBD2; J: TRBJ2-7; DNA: TGTGCCACCAGCCGGGGACTAGCGGGGGCCGGGCTGGAGCAGTACTTC; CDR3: CATSRGLAGAGLEQYF
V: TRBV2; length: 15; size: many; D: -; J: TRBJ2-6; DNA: TGTGCCAGCAGTGAAGGGGCGCGTGGGGCCAACGTCCTGACTTTC; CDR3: CASSEGARGANVLTF
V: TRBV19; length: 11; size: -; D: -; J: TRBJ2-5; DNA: TGTGCCAGTAGTATTAGAGAGACCCAGTACTTC; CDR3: CASSIRETQYF
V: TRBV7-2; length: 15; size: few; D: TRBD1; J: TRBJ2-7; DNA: TGTGCCAGCAGCTTAGATACAGGGGCGGTGTACGAGCAGTACTTC; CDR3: CASSLDTGAVYEQYF
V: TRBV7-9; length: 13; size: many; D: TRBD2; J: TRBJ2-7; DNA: TGTGCCAGCACCTTAGCGGGGGGTAACGAGCAGTACTTC; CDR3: CASTLAGGNEQYF
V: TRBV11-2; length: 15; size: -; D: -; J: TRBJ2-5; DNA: TGTGCCAGCAGCTTCCAACGGGGGGCTCAAGAGACCCAGTACTTC; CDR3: CASSFQRGAQETQYF
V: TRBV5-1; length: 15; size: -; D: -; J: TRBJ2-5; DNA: TGCGCCAGCAGCGTGACACTTTCTACAGGAGAGACCCAGTACTTC; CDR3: CASSVTLSTGETQYF
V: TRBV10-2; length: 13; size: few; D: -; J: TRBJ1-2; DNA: TGCGCCAGCAGTGAGTGGAGGGGCGAAGGCTACACCTTC; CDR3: CASSEWRGEGYTF
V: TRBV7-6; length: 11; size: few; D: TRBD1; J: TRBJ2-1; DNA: TGTGCCAGCACCCCCCGGGACAGGGAGTTCTTC; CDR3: CASTPRDREFF
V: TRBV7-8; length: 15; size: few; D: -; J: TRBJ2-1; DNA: TGTGCCAGCAGCCCCCGGGACTCACCCTACAATGAGCAGTTCTTC; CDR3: CASSPRDSPYNEQFF
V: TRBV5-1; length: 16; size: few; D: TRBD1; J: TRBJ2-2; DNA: TGCGCCAGCAGCTTGGGTGGGACAGCGAACACCGGGGAGCTGTTTTTT; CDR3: CASSLGGTANTGELFF
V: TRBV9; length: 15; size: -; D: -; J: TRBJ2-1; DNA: TGTGCCAGCAGCGCGGCGGGTAGCTCCTACAATGAGCAGTTCTTC; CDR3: CASSAAGSSYNEQFF
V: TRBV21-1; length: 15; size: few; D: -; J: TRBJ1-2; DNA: TGTGCCAGCAGCAAAGATCGTCAGGGCAACTATGGCTACACCTTC; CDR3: CASSKDRQGNYGYTF
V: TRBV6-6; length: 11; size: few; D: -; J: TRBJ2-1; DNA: TGTGCCAGCAGTCCTCTCAATGAGCAGTTCTTC; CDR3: CASSPLNEQFF
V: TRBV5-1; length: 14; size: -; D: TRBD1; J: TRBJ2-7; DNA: TGCGCCAGCAGCAACCTGGGACAGGCCTACGAGCAGTACTTC; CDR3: CASSNLGQAYEQYF
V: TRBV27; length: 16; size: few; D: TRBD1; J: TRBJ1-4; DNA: TGTGCCAGCAGTCCTATCCGACAGGGGGCTGGGGAAAAACTGTTTTTT; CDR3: CASSPIRQGAGEKLFF
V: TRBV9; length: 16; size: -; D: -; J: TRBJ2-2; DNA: TGTGCCAGCAGCCCACCGGCAGGGGTGGCCACCGGGGAGCTGTTTTTT; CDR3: CASSPPAGVATGELFF
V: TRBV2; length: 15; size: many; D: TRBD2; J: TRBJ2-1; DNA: TGTGCCAGCAGGGCTAGCGGGGATGGGAACAATGAGCAGTTCTTC; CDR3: CASRASGDGNNEQFF
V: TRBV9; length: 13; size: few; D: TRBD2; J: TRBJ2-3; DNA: TGTGCCAGCAGCTTCGGGGGGACAGATACGCAGTATTTT; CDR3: CASSFGGTDTQYF
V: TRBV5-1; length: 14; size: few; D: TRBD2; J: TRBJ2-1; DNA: TGCGCCAGCAGTAGAGGGACTAGCGGGAATGAGCAGTTCTTC; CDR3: CASSRGTSGNEQFF